Each of the 22 T cell receptor beta chains below was sequenced from the same sample in a study of cytomegalovirus exposure and HLA in healthy donors. PCR employed 60 Vbeta and 13 Jbeta primers. Profiled with immunoSEQ multiplex PCR; TCRdb holds only in-frame clones, not every one. The table includes 150,000 to 200,000 clones, over 80% detected once. The specimen sequenced was PBMCs. The receptors originated from a male donor in good health and CMV-seronegative.

V is TRBV2 and J is TRBJ1-2, with unresolved D. Germline CDR1 is SNHLY and CDR2 is FYNNEI. Trimming stripped 8 bases from V and 3 bases from J, with 10 bases between. The CDR3 runs to 12 residues. The CDR3 DNA is TGTGCCAGCGGTACAGAGTACTATGGCTACACCTTC. It specifies CASGTEYYGYTF.

The rearrangement uses TRBV5-1 and TRBJ2-3; D is unclear. Germline V gene data show CDR1 as SGHRS and CDR2 as YFSETQ. The CDR3 spans 15 residues. V gave up 4 bases and J gave up 7 bases, with 19 bases separating them. As DNA, the CDR3 is TGCGCCAGCAGCCCGCACTCACCTGCTCGAAATACGCAGTATTTT. Translation gives CASSPHSPARNTQYF.

The genes are TRBV7-9 and TRBJ1-1, with D perhaps matching TRBD1 (6 bases). Trimming removed 5 bases at V and 8 bases at J, with 12 bases between. The CDR3 consists of 12 residues. Germline lookup yields CDR1 SEHNR and CDR2 FQNEAQ (reference sequence). CDR3 bases: TGTGCCAGCAGCCTAAACAGGGAGGAAGCTTTCTTT. Translated, it gives CASSLNREEAFF. The full variable domain, in which reference TRBV7-9 and TRBJ1-1 provide the parts outside the CDR3, is DTGVSQNPRHKITKRGQNVTFRCDPISEHNRLYWYRQTLGQGPEFLTYFQNEAQLEKSRLLSDRFSAERPKGSFSTLEIQRTEQGDSAMYLCASSLNREEAFFGQGTRLTVV.

This chain uses TRBV5-1 with TRBJ2-5, with 8 bases aligning to TRBD1. CDR1 and CDR2 (germline): SGHRS, YFSETQ. Trimming took 7 bases from V and 5 from J; bases not matched to a gene: 16. This CDR3 is 16 amino acids long. In DNA, the CDR3 is TGCGCCAGCTGTATCTTTGGACAGGGCACGGGGGAGACCCAGTACTTC. This translates into CASCIFGQGTGETQYF. Based on the CDR3 plus reference TRBV5-1 and TRBJ2-5, the full variable domain is KAGVTQTPRYLIKTRGQQVTLSCSPISGHRSVSWYQQTPGQGLQFLFEYFSETQRNKGNFPGRFSGRQFSNSRSEMNVSTLELGDSALYLCASCIFGQGTGETQYFGPGTRLLVL.

The V and J genes are TRBV5-1 and TRBJ2-3, with 7 bases fitting TRBD1. CDR3 length: 15 amino acids. Germline CDR1 reads SGHRS; CDR2 reads YFSETQ. J was trimmed by 0 bases and V by 3 bases; bases with no gene match: 4. CDR3 bases: TGCGCCAGCAGCTCGAAGACAGGGAGCACAGATACGCAGTATTTT. Translating it yields CASSSKTGSTDTQYF.

This rearrangement joins TRBV11-3 to TRBJ2-1; 8 bases align to TRBD1. V trimming: 5 bases; J trimming: 3 bases; junction bases outside the gene matches: 6. Germline CDR1 reads SGHNT; CDR2 reads YENEEA. The CDR3 sequence is 15 residues long. The CDR3 DNA reads as TGTGCCAGCAGCCTTGGACAGGGATTCTACAATGAGCAGTTCTTC. It specifies CASSLGQGFYNEQFF.

This clone turned up a few times. This chain connects TRBV11-2 to TRBJ2-3, with D possibly matching TRBD2 (5 bases). V lost 3 bases to trimming and J lost 3 bases, with 10 bases between them. The CDR3 runs to 14 residues. Looked up from germline, CDR1 is SGHAT and CDR2 is FQNNGV. For the CDR3, the DNA is TGTGCCAGCAGCTTGACCCGAGGGACAGATACGCAGTATTTT. This translates into CASSLTRGTDTQYF.

This clone has a single count. This rearrangement joins TRBV5-1 to TRBJ1-2, with D tentatively TRBD1 (5 bases). The CDR3 has 12 residues. From germline, CDR1 is SGHRS and CDR2 YFSETQ. V dropped 3 bases and J dropped 8 bases, with 11 bases sitting between them. The CDR3 coding sequence is TGCGCCAGCAGCTATAAAGGGGTAGGCTACACCTTC. Translating gives CASSYKGVGYTF.

This clone was observed a handful of times. The gene calls are TRBV6-1 and TRBJ2-7; D is undetermined. Germline-derived CDR1 and CDR2 are MNHNS and SASEGT. The CDR3 spans 15 residues. Trimming shortened V by 4 bases and J by 0 bases, and 13 bases separated the two germline ends. CDR3 nucleotide sequence: TGTGCCAGCAGTGTGAATCCCACGAGCTCCTACGAGCAGTACTTC. Its translation is CASSVNPTSSYEQYF.

There are a few counts of this clone. The rearrangement links TRBV19 to TRBJ2-5; 7 positions match TRBD1. The DNA matches TRBJ2-7 better at its end, which makes the J call doubtful. Germline V gives CDR1 LNHDA, CDR2 SQIVND (reference sequence). The CDR3 consists of 13 residues. The CDR3 loop reads CASSGQEDYEQYF. The CDR3, as DNA: TGTGCCAGTAGTGGACAGGAGGACTACGAGCAGTACTTC.

J is TRBJ2-4 and V is TRBV9, with 9 bases fitting TRBD1. CDR3 size: 15 residues. Trimming took 3 bases from V and 8 from J; bases not matched to a gene: 9. The germline V gene encodes CDR1 SGDLS and CDR2 YYNGEE. The CDR3 DNA reads TGTGCCAGCAGCGCACAAACAGGGGGCATCGACATTCAGTACTTC. Residues: CASSAQTGGIDIQYF. Full variable domain (remainder filled in from reference TRBV9 and TRBJ2-4): DSGVTQTPKHLITATGQRVTLRCSPRSGDLSVYWYQQSLDQGLQFLIQYYNGEERAKGNILERFSAQQFPDLHSELNLSSLELGDSALYFCASSAQTGGIDIQYFGAGTRLSVL.

The chain carries TRBV9 and TRBJ1-4; TRBD1 is a possible D gene (6 bases). Trimming left V 0 bases short and J 7 bases short, with 16 bases between. The CDR3 is made up of 16 amino acids. Germline V CDR1 and CDR2: SGDLS, YYNGEE. The CDR3 nucleotides are TGTGCCAGCAGCGTAGGCCCGGGGGGCGGAGGTGAAAAACTGTTTTTT. This sequence encodes CASSVGPGGGGEKLFF.

The genes are TRBV7-2 and TRBJ2-3, with 8 bases lining up with TRBD1. The CDR3 covers 15 residues. V gave up 5 bases and J gave up 1 base; unmatched junction bases: 5. Germline CDR1 SGHTA, CDR2 FQGNSA. The CDR3 DNA reads TGTGCCAGCAGCCGACAGGGGTCGGGCACAGATACGCAGTATTTT. The encoded protein is CASSRQGSGTDTQYF.

The rearrangement links TRBV11-3 to TRBJ2-7; 7 bases match TRBD1. Trimming cost V 0 bases and J 0 bases; bases outside gene matches: 2. This CDR3 has 15 residues. Per the germline V gene, CDR1 is SGHNT and CDR2 is YENEEA. CDR3 residues: CASSLDTGDSYEQYF. The CDR3 bases are TGTGCCAGCAGCTTAGACACAGGGGACTCCTACGAGCAGTACTTC.

This clone was picked up a small number of times. This chain uses TRBV14 with TRBJ2-1, with 7 bases aligning to TRBD2. The CDR3 is made up of 16 amino acids. V trimming: 4 bases; J trimming: 0 bases; junction bases outside the gene matches: 6. CDR1 is SGHDN, CDR2 FVKESK, per germline. CDR3: CASSLILADSYNEQFF. The DNA of the CDR3 is TGTGCCAGCAGCCTGATCCTAGCGGACTCCTACAATGAGCAGTTCTTC.

The sample holds a few counts of this clone. The chain uses TRBV6-5 and TRBJ1-4; D is perhaps TRBD1 (6 bases). V was clipped by 0 bases and J by 11 bases, with 10 bases between them. The germline V gene encodes CDR1 MNHEY and CDR2 SVGAGI. The CDR3 spans 13 residues. CDR3 nucleotide sequence: TGTGCCAGCAGTTACTCCGTTACAGGGAAACTGTTTTTT. The encoded protein is CASSYSVTGKLFF.

V gene TRBV5-1 combines with J gene TRBJ2-3, with 8 bases identical to TRBD2. The V gene's germline CDR1 is SGHRS and CDR2 YFSETQ. The J segment lost 1 base and the V segment lost 4 bases, leaving 2 bases of the junction unmatched. This CDR3 comprises 14 residues. The CDR3 here is CASSPGGGTDTQYF. In nucleotides, the CDR3 is TGCGCCAGCAGCCCCGGGGGGGGCACAGATACGCAGTATTTT.

This clone was observed once. The V gene is TRBV7-2, the J gene TRBJ2-7; D is unresolved. Trimming shortened V by 4 bases and J by 0 bases, and 10 bases separated the two germline ends. Germline V gene lookup returns CDR1 SGHTA and CDR2 FQGNSA. The CDR3 runs to 14 residues. The CDR3 nucleotides are TGTGCCAGCAGCTCCCGAATCGGCTCCTACGAGCAGTACTTC. Protein sequence: CASSSRIGSYEQYF.

The chain employs TRBV5-1 and TRBJ1-2; 8 nucleotides line up with TRBD1. Germline V lookup: CDR1 SGHRS, CDR2 YFSETQ. V gave up 4 bases and J gave up 5 bases; unmatched junction bases: 13. The CDR3 has 16 residues. CDR3 nucleotide sequence: TGCGCCAGCAGCCCCTTGGGACAGGCCGCGGAATATGGCTACACCTTC. This translates into CASSPLGQAAEYGYTF.

This clone has just one count. The chain has TRBV15 and TRBJ1-6; D might be TRBD1 (5 bases). CDR1 and CDR2 from the germline V gene are LNHNV and YYDKDF (reference sequence). Trimming cost V 0 bases and J 10 bases, with 13 bases left between them. The CDR3 extends over 15 amino acids. As DNA, the CDR3 is TGTGCCACCAGCAGAGATAAGGGTGGGGCGTCACCCCTCCACTTT. Its protein product is CATSRDKGGASPLHF.

This rearrangement joins TRBV5-5 to TRBJ1-5; 11 bases agree with TRBD1. V shed 0 bases and J 3 bases; nucleotides not matched to a gene: 5. This CDR3 region has 17 residues. Germline V gene lookup returns CDR1 SGHKS and CDR2 YYEKEE (reference sequence). The CDR3 nucleotides read TGTGCCAGCAGCTTGGCCCCGGGACAGGGGGTCAATCAGCCCCAGCATTTT. Residues: CASSLAPGQGVNQPQHF.

The V gene is TRBV16, the J gene TRBJ2-7, with 7 bases matching TRBD2. Looked up from germline, CDR1 is KGHSY and CDR2 is FQNENV. After removal of 0 bases from V and 5 bases from J, the junction contained 4 bases not matched to a gene. The CDR3 consists of 14 residues. For the CDR3, the DNA is TGTGCCAGCAGCCAATCGGTGGGAGGGGACGAGCAGTACTTC. This translates into CASSQSVGGDEQYF.